Shown below are 25 T cell receptor beta chains from a single sample sequenced in a study of human T cells and chemical hapten exposure. The sample's time point: pre-sensitization, week 0. Treatment reported: therapeutic diphenylcyclopropenone sensitization with weekly scalp DPC. TCRdb reprocessed the RACE reads via MiXCR and lists one record per CDR3 protein. The data hold fewer than 300,000 distinct CDR3 sequences, with 7.5% to 9% observed a single time. The source was whole blood, collected in connection with sensitization to the hapten diphenylcyclopropenone (DPC). The receptors were sampled from a man aged 18 to 30 with alopecia areata. Some clones in this sample may be carry-over from other donors' samples.

This clonotype came up a few times. The chain links TRBV28 to TRBJ2-7; D not resolved. The CDR3 runs 13 residues. Germline V gives CDR1 MDHEN, CDR2 SYDVKM. Trimming removed 3 bases from V and 6 bases from J, with 12 bases in between. The DNA for the CDR3 is TGTGCCAGCAGTTTCGGTAACAGTGGCGAGCAGTACGTC. Translating it yields CASSFGNSGEQYV.

Note on this clonotype: Possible read error: a much larger clone is one base away. The chain couples TRBV6-5 to TRBJ1-2, with D perhaps TRBD1 (6 bases). Between the trimmed V and J ends, which lost 6 bases and 0 bases, there was a span of 17 bases. The germline V gene encodes CDR1 MNHEY and CDR2 SVGAGI. The length of the CDR3 is 16 residues. This CDR3 is CASRRETGMTNYGYTF. In DNA, the CDR3 is TGTGCCAGCAGACGTGAAACAGGGATGACTAACTATGGCTACACCTTC.

This clonotype appeared many times. The chain couples TRBV5-5 to TRBJ2-1; D unclear. Germline V lookup: CDR1 SGHKS, CDR2 YYEKEE (reference sequence). The ends were cut back, 0 bases at V and 6 bases at J, with 7 bases in the middle. CDR3 size: 13 residues. CDR3 DNA sequence: TGTGCCAGCAGCTTGGTTCTAGGCAATGAGCAGTTCTTC. Protein product: CASSLVLGNEQFF.

This rearrangement joins TRBV7-9 to TRBJ2-3; D gene uncertain. The germline gives CDR1 SEHNR, CDR2 FQNEAQ (reference sequence). CDR3 length: 14 amino acids. V lost 2 bases and J lost 3, with 9 bases in between. The CDR3 reads CASSLPTPTDTQYF. CDR3 nucleotide sequence: TGTGCCAGCAGCTTACCTACCCCGACAGATACGCAGTATTTT. The full variable domain, its missing parts supplied by reference TRBV7-9 and TRBJ2-3, is DTGVSQNPRHKITKRGQNVTFRCDPISEHNRLYWYRQTLGQGPEFLTYFQNEAQLEKSRLLSDRFSAERPKGSFSTLEIQRTEQGDSAMYLCASSLPTPTDTQYFGPGTRLTVL.

V gene TRBV9 combines with J gene TRBJ2-5; D gene ambiguous. The CDR3 sequence is 17 residues long. Trimming stripped 1 base from V and 0 bases from J, with 16 bases between. Germline assignment: CDR1 SGDLS and CDR2 YYNGEE. DNA for the CDR3: TGTGCCAGCAGCGTATCACATGGCAGGCTGTACCAAGAGACCCAGTACTTC. It specifies CASSVSHGRLYQETQYF.

This clonotype came up a few times. The rearrangement links TRBV18 to TRBJ2-7, with a possible D match to TRBD1 (6 bases). Germline V lookup: CDR1 KGHSH, CDR2 LQKENI. V lost 5 bases, J lost 1 base, and 15 bases lay in between. The CDR3 has 15 residues. The chain's CDR3 is CASSEQGPGSYEQYV. The DNA for the CDR3 is TGTGCCAGCTCAGAACAGGGTCCGGGATCCTACGAGCAGTACGTC.

There are many counts of this clonotype. The chain combines TRBV2 with TRBJ2-5; no definite D call. The V gene's germline CDR1 is SNHLY and CDR2 FYNNEI. The V end was cut by 4 bases, the J end by 7 bases, with 13 bases between. The CDR3 extends over 13 amino acids. The CDR3 protein is CASSGGDSGTQYF. CDR3 nucleotides: TGTGCCAGCAGTGGTGGGGATTCGGGGACCCAGTACTTC.

This clonotype was picked up many times. This sequence joins TRBV20-1 and TRBJ2-1; D call uncertain. The CDR3 is made up of 12 amino acids. V was pared by 2 bases and J by 8 bases, with 10 bases between. Germline loops: CDR1 DFQATT, CDR2 SNEGSKA (reference sequence). The CDR3 sequence: CSARLGVYEQFF. The CDR3 region has the DNA TGCAGTGCTAGATTGGGTGTGTATGAGCAGTTCTTC.

This clonotype was observed a few times. The gene calls are TRBV5-6 and TRBJ2-7; D is tentatively TRBD1 or TRBD2 (5 bases each). V dropped 0 bases and J dropped 2 bases, with 9 bases sitting between them. Germline V gives CDR1 SGHDT, CDR2 YYEEEE. This CDR3 spans 14 amino acids. The CDR3 DNA is TGTGCCAGCAGCTTGGATGGGGGTGCCTACGAGCAGTACTTC. This translates into CASSLDGGAYEQYF.

The chain is built from TRBV12-3 or TRBV12-4 and TRBJ1-3, with 8 bases lining up with TRBD1. This CDR3 comprises 16 residues. V lost 6 bases and J lost 4; bases outside the gene matches: 11. CDR3 in DNA: TGTGCCAGCAGCGCCTGGGGACAGGCGGCGGGAAACACCATATATTTT. Encoded protein: CASSAWGQAAGNTIYF.

The table lists this clonotype with many counts. The CDR3 here is CATSDLAGSTDTQYF. Here the CDR3 DNA reads TGTGCCACCAGTGATTTAGCGGGGAGCACAGATACGCAGTATTTT. This chain connects TRBV24-1 to TRBJ2-3; 7 nucleotides agree with TRBD2. This CDR3 has 15 residues. CDR1 and CDR2 from the germline V gene are KGHDR and SFDVKD. The J segment lost 0 bases and the V segment lost 1 base, leaving 0 bases of the junction unmatched.

This clonotype appeared many times. The J gene is TRBJ1-1, the V gene TRBV5-1; D perhaps matches TRBD1 (6 bases). Germline CDR1 and CDR2: SGHRS and YFSETQ. This CDR3 spans 13 amino acids. Trimming took off 6 bases at V and 2 bases at J, with 11 bases between the two ends. Here the CDR3 reads CASTGTSNTEAFF. The CDR3 DNA reads as TGCGCCAGCACCGGGACAAGTAACACTGAAGCTTTCTTT.

Only a few counts were recorded for this clonotype. The V gene is TRBV20-1, the J gene TRBJ1-6, with TRBD1 matching 7 bases. Germline V gene data show CDR1 as DFQATT and CDR2 as SNEGSKA (reference sequence). V trimming: 0 bases; J trimming: 10 bases; junction bases outside the gene matches: 9. The CDR3 extends over 15 amino acids. This chain's CDR3 is CSARDLPGGSSPLHF. The CDR3 nucleotides are TGCAGTGCTAGAGATCTCCCAGGGGGGAGCTCACCCCTCCACTTT.

This clonotype was observed a few times. The chain uses TRBV9 and TRBJ1-1, with TRBD1 as a possible D gene (6 bases). The CDR3 is 14 residues long. The germline CDR1 and CDR2 sequences are SGDLS and YYNGEE. The V end lost 2 bases, the J end lost 2 bases, and 10 bases lay between the germline ends. CDR3 in DNA: TGTGCCAGCAGCGTGGACAGCATAAACACTGAAGCTTTCTTT. It yields the protein CASSVDSINTEAFF.

The V gene is TRBV4-3, the J gene TRBJ2-2; either TRBD1 or TRBD2 may supply D (5 bases each). The CDR3 covers 16 residues. Germline V gene sequence: CDR1 LGHNA, CDR2 YSLEER. V was clipped by 0 bases and J by 3 bases, with 11 bases between them. This CDR3 reads CASSQDWGSYTGELFF. DNA for the CDR3: TGCGCCAGCAGCCAAGATTGGGGGAGCTACACCGGGGAGCTGTTTTTT.

The V gene is TRBV4-3, the J gene TRBJ1-1; D remains ambiguous. The germline V gene has CDR1 LGHNA and CDR2 YSLEER. The CDR3 extends over 17 amino acids. Deletions cut 1 base from V and 0 bases from J, with 15 bases between. CDR3 coding DNA: TGCGCCAGCAGCCAAGGGGCCGCCGGTGCGATGAACACTGAAGCTTTCTTT. This gives the protein CASSQGAAGAMNTEAFF.

The rearrangement uses TRBV6-6 and TRBJ2-5; TRBD1 or TRBD2 may be the D gene (5 bases each). The V gene's germline CDR1 is MNHNY and CDR2 SVGAGI (reference sequence). The CDR3 spans 15 residues. Trimming took 6 bases from V and 4 from J, leaving 18 bases between them. The CDR3, as DNA: TGTGCCAGCAGCTATCCATTCGGGACGGGAGAGACCCAGTACTTC. Amino acids: CASSYPFGTGETQYF.

The chain combines TRBV3-1 with TRBJ1-1; TRBD1 matches at 8 bases. The V and J ends lost 2 bases and 1 base, in that order; junction bases with no gene match: 6. Germline CDR1 reads LGHDT; CDR2 reads YNNKEL (reference sequence). The CDR3 is 16 residues long. CDR3 sequence reads: CASSQSAGTGNTEAFF. CDR3 bases: TGTGCCAGCAGCCAAAGCGCCGGGACAGGGAACACTGAAGCTTTCTTT.

This CDR3 reads CASTGTGPSYEQYF. The CDR3 DNA sequence: TGTGCCAGTACCGGGACAGGGCCCTCCTACGAGCAGTACTTC. This chain connects TRBV10-3 to TRBJ2-7; 9 nucleotides match TRBD1. CDR1 is ENHRY and CDR2 is SYGVKD in the germline V gene. The CDR3 contains 14 residues. Trimming took 10 bases from V and 0 from J; bases not matched to a gene: 7.

This clonotype was detected only a few times. V is TRBV6-6 and J is TRBJ1-3; TRBD1 aligns across 7 bases. The germline CDR1 and CDR2 sequences are MNHNY and SVGAGI (reference sequence). V trimming: 0 bases; J trimming: 0 bases; junction bases outside the gene matches: 5. This CDR3 is built from 17 residues. The CDR3 nucleotides are TGTGCCAGCAGTTACTCATTTGACAGGGCCTCTGGAAACACCATATATTTT. Its protein is CASSYSFDRASGNTIYF.

The chain recombines TRBV7-2 with TRBJ1-2, with TRBD1 identical over 7 bases. The CDR3 has 14 residues. Germline CDR1 SGHTA, CDR2 FQGNSA. The V and J ends lost 1 base and 4 bases, in that order; junction bases with no gene match: 3. The CDR3 loop reads CASSLEAGGYGYTF. The CDR3 DNA reads as TGTGCCAGCAGCTTAGAGGCAGGGGGCTATGGCTACACCTTC.

CDR3 sequence (DNA): TGTGCCAGCAGCTTACTTTTCGGCTCCTACGAGCAGTACTTC. It codes for CASSLLFGSYEQYF. The V call is TRBV7-9, the J call TRBJ2-7; D is uncertain. V was trimmed by 2 bases and J by 0 bases, leaving 8 bases between them. The germline CDR1 and CDR2 sequences are SEHNR and FQNEAQ (reference sequence). This CDR3 comprises 14 residues.

This clonotype was counted between two and nine times. The chain recombines TRBV12-3 or TRBV12-4 with TRBJ1-3; D gene uncertain. V lost 7 bases and J 8 bases, leaving 12 bases between the germline ends. The CDR3 loop spans 12 amino acids. CDR3 protein: CASTLGDYTIYF. Here the CDR3 DNA reads TGTGCCAGCACCCTCGGGGATTACACCATATATTTT.

This clonotype was seen repeatedly, ten times or more. The V call is TRBV20-1, the J call TRBJ2-4; D uncertain. The germline V gene has CDR1 DFQATT and CDR2 SNEGSKA (reference sequence). The germline V and J ends were trimmed by 5 bases and 3 bases, with 20 bases remaining between them. The CDR3 has 16 residues. This CDR3 reads CSAAGRFLRGKNIQYF. CDR3 nucleotides: TGCAGTGCTGCCGGCCGGTTCCTCAGAGGCAAAAACATTCAGTACTTC.

This clonotype showed up just a few times. This sequence joins TRBV3-1 and TRBJ1-6; a weak D match, TRBD1 (6 bases). The CDR3 totals 20 residues. With 1 base removed from V and 0 bases from J, the gap between germline ends came to 19 bases. CDR1 is LGHDT, CDR2 YNNKEL, per germline (reference sequence). CDR3 sequence (DNA): TGTGCCAGCAGCCAAGGACAGGCCAATCGATTTAGCTCCTATAATTCACCCCTCCACTTT. This gives the protein CASSQGQANRFSSYNSPLHF.